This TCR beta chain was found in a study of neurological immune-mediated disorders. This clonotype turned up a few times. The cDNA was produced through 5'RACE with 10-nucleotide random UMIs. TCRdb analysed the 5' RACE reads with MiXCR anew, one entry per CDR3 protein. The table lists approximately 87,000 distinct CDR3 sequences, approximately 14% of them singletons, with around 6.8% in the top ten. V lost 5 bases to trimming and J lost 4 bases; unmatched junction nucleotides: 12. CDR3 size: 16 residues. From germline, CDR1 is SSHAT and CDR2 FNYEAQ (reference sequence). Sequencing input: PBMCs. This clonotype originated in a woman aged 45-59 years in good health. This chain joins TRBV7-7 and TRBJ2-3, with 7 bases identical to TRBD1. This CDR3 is CASSRGEGAPSDTQYF. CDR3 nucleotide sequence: TGTGCCAGCAGCCGAGGCGAGGGGGCACCCTCAGATACGCAGTATTTT. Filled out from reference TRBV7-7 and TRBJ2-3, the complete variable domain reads GAGVSQSPRYKVTKRGQDVTLRCDPISSHATLYWYQQALGQGPEFLTYFNYEAQPDKSGLPSDRFSAERPEGSISTLTIQRTEQRDSAMYRCASSRGEGAPSDTQYFGPGTRLTVL.